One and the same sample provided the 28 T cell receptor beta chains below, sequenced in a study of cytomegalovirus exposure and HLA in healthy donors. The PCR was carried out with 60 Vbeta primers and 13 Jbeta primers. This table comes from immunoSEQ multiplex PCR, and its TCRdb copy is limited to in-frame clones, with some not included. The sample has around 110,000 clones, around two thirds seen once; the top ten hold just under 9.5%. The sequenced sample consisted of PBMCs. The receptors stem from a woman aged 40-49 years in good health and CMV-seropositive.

CDR3 sequence: CASSGVGESGDEQYF. CDR3 coding DNA: TGTGCCAGCAGTGGCGTCGGGGAATCGGGAGACGAGCAGTACTTC. This sequence joins TRBV6-5 and TRBJ2-7, with D perhaps matching TRBD2 (6 bases). This CDR3 contains 15 residues. The V gene lost 5 bases and the J gene lost 5 bases, with 19 bases spanning the gap. Germline CDR1 and CDR2: MNHEY and SVGAGI.

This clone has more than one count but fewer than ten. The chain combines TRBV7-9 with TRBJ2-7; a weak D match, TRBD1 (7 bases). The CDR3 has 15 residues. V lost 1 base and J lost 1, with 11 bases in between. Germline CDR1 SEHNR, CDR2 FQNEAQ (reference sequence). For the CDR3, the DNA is TGTGCCAGCAGCTTAGAGGCAGGGGGGTCCTACGAGCAGTACTTC. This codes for CASSLEAGGSYEQYF.

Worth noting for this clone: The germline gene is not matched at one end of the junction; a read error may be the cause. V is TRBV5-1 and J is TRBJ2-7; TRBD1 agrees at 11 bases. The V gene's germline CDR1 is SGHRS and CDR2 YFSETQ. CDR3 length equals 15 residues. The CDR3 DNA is TGCGCCAGCAGCACCGGACAGGGGGCCTTGGGCGAGCGGTACTTC. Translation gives CASSTGQGALGERYF.

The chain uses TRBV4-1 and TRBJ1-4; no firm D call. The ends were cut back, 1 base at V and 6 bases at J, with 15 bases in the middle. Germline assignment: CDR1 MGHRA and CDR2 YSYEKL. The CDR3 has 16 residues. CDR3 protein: CASSQGFRAGDEKLFF. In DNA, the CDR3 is TGCGCCAGCAGCCAAGGCTTTCGGGCCGGGGATGAAAAACTGTTTTTT.

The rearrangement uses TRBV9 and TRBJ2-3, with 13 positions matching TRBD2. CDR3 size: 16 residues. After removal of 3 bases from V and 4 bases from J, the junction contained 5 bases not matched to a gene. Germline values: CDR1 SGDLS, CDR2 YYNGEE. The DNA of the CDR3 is TGTGCCAGCAGCGAAGGGACTAGCGGGAATGCAGATACGCAGTATTTT. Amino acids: CASSEGTSGNADTQYF.

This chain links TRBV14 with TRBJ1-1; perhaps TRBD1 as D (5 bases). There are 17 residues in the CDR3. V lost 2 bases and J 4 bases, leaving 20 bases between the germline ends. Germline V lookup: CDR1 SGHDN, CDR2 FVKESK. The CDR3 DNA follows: TGTGCCAGCAGCCAAAATTCGCCGGTCTTCGGGGGCACTGAAGCTTTCTTT. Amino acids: CASSQNSPVFGGTEAFF.

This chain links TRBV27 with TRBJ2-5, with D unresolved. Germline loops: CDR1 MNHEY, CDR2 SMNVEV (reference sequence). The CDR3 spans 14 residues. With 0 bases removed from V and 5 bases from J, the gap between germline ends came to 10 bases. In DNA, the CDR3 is TGTGCCAGCAGTTTATCGTTCGTGGCCGAGACCCAGTACTTC. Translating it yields CASSLSFVAETQYF.

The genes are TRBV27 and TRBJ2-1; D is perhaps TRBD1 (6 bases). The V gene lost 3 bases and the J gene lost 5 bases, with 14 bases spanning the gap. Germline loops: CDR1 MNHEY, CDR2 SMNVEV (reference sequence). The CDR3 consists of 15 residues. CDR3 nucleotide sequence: TGTGCCAGCAGTTTTTTGACAGGACCCAACAATGAGCAGTTCTTC. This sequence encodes CASSFLTGPNNEQFF.

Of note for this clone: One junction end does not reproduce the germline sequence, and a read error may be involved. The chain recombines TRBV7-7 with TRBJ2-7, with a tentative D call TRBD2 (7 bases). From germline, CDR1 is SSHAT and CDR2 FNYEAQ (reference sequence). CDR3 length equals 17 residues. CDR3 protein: CASSQPERRGPAYEQYF. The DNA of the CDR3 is TGTGCTAGCAGTCAACCCGAGAGGCGGGGGCCCGCCTACGAGCAGTACTTC.

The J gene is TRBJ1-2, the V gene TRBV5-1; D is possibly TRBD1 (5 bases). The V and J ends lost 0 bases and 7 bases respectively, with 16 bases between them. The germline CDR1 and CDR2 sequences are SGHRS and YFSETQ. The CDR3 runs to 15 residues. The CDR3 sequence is CASSLAGHSPGGYTF. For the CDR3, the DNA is TGCGCCAGCAGCTTGGCCGGACACTCACCGGGTGGCTACACCTTC.

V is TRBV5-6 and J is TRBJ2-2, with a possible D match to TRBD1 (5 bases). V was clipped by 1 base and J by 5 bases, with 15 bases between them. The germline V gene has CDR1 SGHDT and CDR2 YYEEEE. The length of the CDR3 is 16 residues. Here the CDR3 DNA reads TGTGCCAGCAGCTTGAGGCAGGGCTTTAAAACCGGGGAGCTGTTTTTT. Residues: CASSLRQGFKTGELFF.

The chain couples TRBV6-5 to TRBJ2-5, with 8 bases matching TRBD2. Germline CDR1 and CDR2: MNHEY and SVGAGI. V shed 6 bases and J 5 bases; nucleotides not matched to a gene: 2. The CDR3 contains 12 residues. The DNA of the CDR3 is TGTGCCAGCAGGAAGCGGGGGGAGACCCAGTACTTC. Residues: CASRKRGETQYF.

CDR3 in DNA: TGTGCCAGCAGCCCTGGGGACAGGTATAGCTCCTACGAGCAGTACTTC. Translated: CASSPGDRYSSYEQYF. The genes are TRBV11-2 and TRBJ2-7, with 8 bases identical to TRBD1. Germline V CDR1 and CDR2: SGHAT, FQNNGV. The CDR3 is 16 residues long. With 5 bases clipped from V and 0 bases from J, the junction kept 9 bases outside the gene matches.

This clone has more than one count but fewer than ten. CDR3 coding DNA: TGTGCCAGCAGCATATTCTCTGGAAACACCATATATTTT. Translated, it gives CASSIFSGNTIYF. The chain links TRBV11-2 to TRBJ1-3; D is unresolved. From germline, CDR1 is SGHAT and CDR2 FQNNGV. This CDR3 is 13 amino acids long. Trimming took 5 bases from V and 0 from J, leaving 5 bases between them.

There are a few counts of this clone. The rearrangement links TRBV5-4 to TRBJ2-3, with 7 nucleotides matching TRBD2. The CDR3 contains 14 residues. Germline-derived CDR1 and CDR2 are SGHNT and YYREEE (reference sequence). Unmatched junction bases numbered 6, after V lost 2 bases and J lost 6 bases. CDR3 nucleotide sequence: TGTGCCAGCAGCTTATATCGGGGGGTCGATACGCAGTATTTT. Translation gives CASSLYRGVDTQYF.

CDR3 DNA sequence: TGTGCCAGCAGTGGAACCGGGACAGGGCTCTACGAGCAGTACTTC. This gives the protein CASSGTGTGLYEQYF. The chain joins TRBV6-1 to TRBJ2-7; TRBD1 matches at 9 bases. Unmatched junction bases numbered 7, after V lost 4 bases and J lost 3 bases. Germline values: CDR1 MNHNS, CDR2 SASEGT. The CDR3 is made up of 15 amino acids.

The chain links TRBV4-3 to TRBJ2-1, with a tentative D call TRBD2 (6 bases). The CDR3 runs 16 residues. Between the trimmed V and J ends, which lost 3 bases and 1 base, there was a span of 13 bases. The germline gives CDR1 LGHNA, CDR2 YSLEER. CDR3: CASSQYEAGSYNEQFF. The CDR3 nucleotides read TGCGCCAGCAGCCAGTATGAGGCGGGGTCCTACAATGAGCAGTTCTTC.

The CDR3 DNA reads as TGTGCCAGCTCACCACCGCGGGGGGCCCTCTACGAGCAGTACTTC. This translates into CASSPPRGALYEQYF. This rearrangement joins TRBV18 to TRBJ2-7; 8 bases fit TRBD2. The CDR3 runs to 15 residues. Germline-derived CDR1 and CDR2 are KGHSH and LQKENI. Germline trimming cut 0 bases from V and 3 bases from J; bases unmatched to any gene: 4.

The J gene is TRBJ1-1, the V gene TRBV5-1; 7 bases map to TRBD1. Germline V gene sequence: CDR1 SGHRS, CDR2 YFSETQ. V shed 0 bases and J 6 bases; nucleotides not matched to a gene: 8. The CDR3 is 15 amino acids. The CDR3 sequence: CASSLAQGGESEAFF. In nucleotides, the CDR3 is TGCGCCAGCAGCTTGGCCCAGGGGGGAGAGTCTGAAGCTTTCTTT.

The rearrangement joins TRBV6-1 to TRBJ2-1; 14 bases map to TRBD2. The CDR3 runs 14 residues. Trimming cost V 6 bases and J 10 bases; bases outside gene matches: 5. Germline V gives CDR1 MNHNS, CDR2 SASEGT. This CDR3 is CASRGTSGRYEQFF. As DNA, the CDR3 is TGTGCCAGCAGAGGGACTAGCGGGAGATACGAGCAGTTCTTC.

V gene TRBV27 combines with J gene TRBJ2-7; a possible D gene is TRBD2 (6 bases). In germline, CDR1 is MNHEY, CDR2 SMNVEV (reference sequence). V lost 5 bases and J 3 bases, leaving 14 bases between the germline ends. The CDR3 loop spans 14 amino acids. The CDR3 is CASSPLAGGYEQYF. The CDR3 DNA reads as TGTGCCAGCAGTCCACTAGCTGGCGGCTACGAGCAGTACTTC.

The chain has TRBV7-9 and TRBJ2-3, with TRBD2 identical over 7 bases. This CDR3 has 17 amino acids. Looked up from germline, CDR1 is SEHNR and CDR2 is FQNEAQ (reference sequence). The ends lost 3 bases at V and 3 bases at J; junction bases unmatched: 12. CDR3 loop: CASSLGSGGSSTDTQYF. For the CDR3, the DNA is TGTGCCAGCAGCTTGGGCAGTGGCGGGAGCTCGACAGATACGCAGTATTTT.

The CDR3 nucleotides read TGTGCCAGCGGAACCTGGCCGGGACTAGCGGGAGGTCGCAAGGGGACCGGGGAGCTGTTTTTT. It encodes CASGTWPGLAGGRKGTGELFF. The J gene is TRBJ2-2, the V gene TRBV28; 15 bases are shared with TRBD2. V lost 8 bases to trimming and J lost 5 bases; unmatched junction nucleotides: 21. CDR1 is MDHEN and CDR2 is SYDVKM in the germline V gene. The CDR3 totals 21 residues.

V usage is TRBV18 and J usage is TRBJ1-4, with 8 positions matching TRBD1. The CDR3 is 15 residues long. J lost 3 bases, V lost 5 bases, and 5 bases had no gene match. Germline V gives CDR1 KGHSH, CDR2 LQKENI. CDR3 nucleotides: TGTGCCAGCTCATCCGGACAGGGCCCTAATGAAAAACTGTTTTTT. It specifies CASSSGQGPNEKLFF.

CDR3 nucleotides: TGTGCCATCAGTGAGACAGGGGGGGACATAGGGGCCAACGTCCTGACTTTC. Translating it yields CAISETGGDIGANVLTF. This chain connects TRBV10-3 to TRBJ2-6; D is perhaps TRBD1 (8 bases). The CDR3 totals 17 residues. Germline lookup yields CDR1 ENHRY and CDR2 SYGVKD. V was shortened by 2 bases and J by 4 bases, with 15 bases between the two germline ends.

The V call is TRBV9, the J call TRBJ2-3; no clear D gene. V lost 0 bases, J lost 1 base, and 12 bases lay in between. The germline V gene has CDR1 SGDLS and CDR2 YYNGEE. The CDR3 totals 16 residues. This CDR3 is CASSVDLFEGTDTQYF. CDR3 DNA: TGTGCCAGCAGCGTAGATCTGTTCGAGGGCACAGATACGCAGTATTTT.

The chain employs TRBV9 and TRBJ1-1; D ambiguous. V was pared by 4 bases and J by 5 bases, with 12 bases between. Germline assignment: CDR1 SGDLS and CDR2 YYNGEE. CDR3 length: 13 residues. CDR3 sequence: CASSLNRGTEAFF. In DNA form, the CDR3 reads TGTGCCAGCAGCCTCAACCGGGGAACTGAAGCTTTCTTT.

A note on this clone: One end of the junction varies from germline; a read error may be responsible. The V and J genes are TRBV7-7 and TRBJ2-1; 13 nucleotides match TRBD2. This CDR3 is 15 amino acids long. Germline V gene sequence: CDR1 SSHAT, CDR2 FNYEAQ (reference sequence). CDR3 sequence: CASSLGLAGNNEQFF. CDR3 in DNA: TGTGCTAGCAGTTTGGGACTAGCGGGAAACAATGAGCAGTTCTTC.